These 29 T cell receptor beta chains came from one sample sequenced in a study of immune evolution from preneoplasia to lung adenocarcinoma. The repertoire was sequenced with immunoSEQ multiplex PCR; TCRdb's copy has only in-frame clones and lacks some. Found here are 9,500 to 14,000 clones, 60% to 85% of them singletons; the top ten hold less than 4%. The sequenced sample consisted of FFPE minimally invasive lung adenocarcinoma tissue. The receptor source for this set is a person aged 55-80 years with lung adenocarcinoma.

The genes are TRBV18 and TRBJ1-1, with TRBD1 identical over 8 bases. Germline V gene data show CDR1 as KGHSH and CDR2 as LQKENI. CDR3 length equals 12 residues. Trimming cost V 3 bases and J 8 bases; bases outside gene matches: 2. CDR3 sequence reads: CASSPDRAEAFF. CDR3 DNA: TGTGCCAGCTCACCGGACAGGGCCGAAGCTTTCTTT.

This clone has more than one count but fewer than ten. The chain couples TRBV12-2 to TRBJ2-7; the table's D call, TRBD2, has no DNA check behind it. TRBV12-2 is listed as a pseudogene. The CDR3 sequence is 16 residues long. CDR3 DNA: TGTGCAAGTCGTTCTCAGACTAGCGGGAACAGTAACGAGCAGTACTTC. Encoded protein: CASRSQTSGNSNEQYF.

The chain has TRBV6-6 and TRBJ1-4, with TRBD1 as a possible D gene (6 bases). Germline V gene data show CDR1 as MNHNY and CDR2 as SVGAGI (reference sequence). The CDR3 totals 14 residues. Trimming took off 2 bases at V and 3 bases at J, with 7 bases between the two ends. The CDR3 region is CASSYNRANEKLFF. The DNA for the CDR3 is TGTGCCAGCAGTTACAACAGGGCTAATGAAAAACTGTTTTTT.

The chain carries TRBV7-8 and TRBJ2-6; D possibly uses TRBD1 or TRBD2 (5 bases each). The CDR3 loop spans 18 amino acids. Germline CDR1 SGHVS, CDR2 FQNEAQ. Trimming took off 3 bases at V and 0 bases at J, with 15 bases between the two ends. CDR3 region: CASSFSGTAVSGANVLTF. CDR3 DNA sequence: TGTGCCAGCAGCTTTTCCGGGACGGCCGTCTCTGGGGCCAACGTCCTGACTTTC.

The chain has TRBV28 and TRBJ2-7; maybe TRBD2 (6 bases). Germline assignment: CDR1 MDHEN and CDR2 SYDVKM. CDR3 size: 14 residues. V was trimmed by 4 bases and J by 2 bases, leaving 12 bases between them. The CDR3 region is CASSSRGLTYEQYF. The CDR3, as DNA: TGTGCCAGCAGTTCCCGGGGACTTACCTACGAGCAGTACTTC.

The chain recombines TRBV28 with TRBJ1-1; D is uncertain. Germline CDR1 MDHEN, CDR2 SYDVKM. The V gene lost 3 bases and the J gene lost 4 bases, with 6 bases spanning the gap. The CDR3 loop spans 12 amino acids. CDR3 nucleotides: TGTGCCAGCAGTTTCGCGGGCACTGAAGCTTTCTTT. Its protein is CASSFAGTEAFF.

J is TRBJ1-3 and V is TRBV6-1; D call uncertain. V lost 3 bases and J 6 bases, leaving 6 bases between the germline ends. The CDR3 consists of 12 residues. Germline V gene lookup returns CDR1 MNHNS and CDR2 SASEGT. In DNA form, the CDR3 reads TGTGCCAGCAGTGACGAAGTAAACACCATATATTTT. This translates into CASSDEVNTIYF.

A few counts support this clone. The sample has other DNA sequences that encode this CDR3 too. This chain joins TRBV11-2 and TRBJ1-1, with D hard to call. Trimming shortened V by 1 base and J by 0 bases, and 9 bases separated the two germline ends. Germline loops: CDR1 SGHAT, CDR2 FQNNGV. This CDR3 spans 15 amino acids. CDR3 bases: TGTGCCAGCAGCTTAGGCCCAGGCATGAACACTGAAGCTTTCTTT. Its translation: CASSLGPGMNTEAFF. Full variable domain (missing parts from reference TRBV11-2 and TRBJ1-1): EAGVAQSPRYKIIEKRQSVAFWCNPISGHATLYWYQQILGQGPKLLIQFQNNGVVDDSQLPKDRFSAERLKGVDSTLKIQPAKLEDSAVYLCASSLGPGMNTEAFFGQGTRLTVV.

The chain links TRBV28 to TRBJ1-2; no clear D gene. Germline loops: CDR1 MDHEN, CDR2 SYDVKM. CDR3 length equals 14 residues. V was pared by 8 bases and J by 8 bases, with 21 bases between. CDR3 loop: CASQTTDKRRGYTF. CDR3 in DNA: TGTGCCAGCCAGACCACCGACAAGAGGAGAGGCTACACCTTC.

For the CDR3, the DNA is TGTGCCAGCTCACCTTATAACTCTCCGGGAAACACTGAAGCTTTCTTT. As protein: CASSPYNSPGNTEAFF. This chain uses TRBV18 with TRBJ1-1; D is ambiguous. CDR3 length: 16 amino acids. The ends were cut back, 3 bases at V and 2 bases at J, with 16 bases in the middle. Germline V gene data show CDR1 as KGHSH and CDR2 as LQKENI.

This chain connects TRBV13 to TRBJ2-5; no clear D. V was cut by 5 bases and J by 3 bases, with 10 bases left in between. The germline V gene encodes CDR1 PRHDT and CDR2 FYEKMQ (reference sequence). The CDR3 consists of 13 residues. CDR3 sequence (DNA): TGTGCCAGCAGCCGAGCCCCGAAAGAGACCCAGTACTTC. This codes for CASSRAPKETQYF.

CDR3 in DNA: TGTGCCAGCAGCTTATTACGCCAGGAGAACACCGGGGAGCTGTTTTTT. Its protein is CASSLLRQENTGELFF. V and J are TRBV11-3 and TRBJ2-2; D is ambiguous. Per germline, CDR1 SGHNT and CDR2 YENEEA. The germline V and J ends were trimmed by 2 bases and 1 base, with 11 bases remaining between them. CDR3 size: 16 residues.

This chain links TRBV19 with TRBJ1-5; D remains unclear. CDR1 is LNHDA and CDR2 is SQIVND in the germline V gene (reference sequence). The V end lost 6 bases, the J end lost 7 bases, and 16 bases lay between the germline ends. The CDR3 has 14 residues. This CDR3 is CASRREPRGQPQHF. Written as DNA, the CDR3 is TGTGCCAGTAGGAGAGAACCCCGAGGGCAGCCCCAGCATTTT.

The chain employs TRBV15 and TRBJ1-4; 7 bases are shared with TRBD1. This CDR3 has 17 amino acids. The J segment lost 10 bases and the V segment lost 3 bases, leaving 17 bases of the junction unmatched. Germline V CDR1 and CDR2: LNHNV, YYDKDF (reference sequence). The CDR3 spells CATSRLPIDRELGKLFF. In DNA, the CDR3 is TGTGCCACCAGCAGGCTCCCGATCGACAGGGAGCTCGGAAAACTGTTTTTT.

The V and J genes are TRBV5-6 and TRBJ1-2; D gene uncertain. The ends were cut back, 0 bases at V and 0 bases at J, with 6 bases in the middle. The CDR3 loop spans 14 amino acids. Germline assignment: CDR1 SGHDT and CDR2 YYEEEE. Here the CDR3 reads CASSLGAPNYGYTF. CDR3 bases: TGTGCCAGCAGCTTGGGTGCACCTAACTATGGCTACACCTTC.

This chain connects TRBV19 to TRBJ2-1, with TRBD2 identical over 7 bases. CDR1 and CDR2 from the germline V gene are LNHDA and SQIVND (reference sequence). CDR3 length: 12 amino acids. V dropped 10 bases and J dropped 8; count of bases not matched to a gene: 8. This chain's CDR3 is CATRGVPDEQFF. In DNA, the CDR3 is TGTGCCACCCGGGGGGTACCCGATGAGCAGTTCTTC. The full variable domain, in which reference TRBV19 and TRBJ2-1 provide the parts outside the CDR3, is DGGITQSPKYLFRKEGQNVTLSCEQNLNHDAMYWYRQDPGQGLRLIYYSQIVNDFQKGDIAEGYSVSREKKESFPLTVTSAQKNPTAFYLCATRGVPDEQFFGPGTRLTVL.

The DNA of the CDR3 is TGTGCCAGCAGCCCGACTAGCGGGAGTACATCCTACAATGAGCAGTTCTTC. It translates to CASSPTSGSTSYNEQFF. V gene TRBV11-2 combines with J gene TRBJ2-1; 12 bases map to TRBD2. J was trimmed by 1 base and V by 5 bases; bases with no gene match: 6. Germline V CDR1 and CDR2: SGHAT, FQNNGV. This CDR3 has 17 amino acids.

The chain links TRBV11-3 to TRBJ2-1, with 9 positions matching TRBD2. Unmatched junction bases numbered 7, after V lost 6 bases and J lost 7 bases. The CDR3 has 14 amino acids. Per the germline V gene, CDR1 is SGHNT and CDR2 is YENEEA. CDR3 coding DNA: TGTGCCAGCAGATTGAGCCTAGCGGGAAATGAGCAGTTCTTC. Translated, it gives CASRLSLAGNEQFF.

This clone has just a few counts. This chain uses TRBV11-2 with TRBJ2-7; D not resolved. The V end was cut by 5 bases, the J end by 0 bases, with 14 bases between. Germline V gene sequence: CDR1 SGHAT, CDR2 FQNNGV. CDR3 length equals 15 residues. CDR3: CASSRILWGSYEQYF. CDR3 nucleotide sequence: TGTGCCAGCAGCCGAATACTTTGGGGCTCCTACGAGCAGTACTTC.

This clone is a singleton in its sample. The V and J genes are TRBV6-1 and TRBJ2-2; D might be TRBD1 (6 bases). Deletions cut 5 bases from V and 7 bases from J, with 11 bases between. This CDR3 contains 13 residues. Germline lookup yields CDR1 MNHNS and CDR2 SASEGT. The CDR3 DNA reads as TGTGCCAGCAGTCCACAGGGAATCGGGGAGCTGTTTTTT. Protein sequence: CASSPQGIGELFF.

This chain uses TRBV7-8 with TRBJ2-3; weak D call: TRBD1 (5 bases). Trimming stripped 4 bases from V and 3 bases from J, with 14 bases between. The CDR3 contains 15 residues. The V gene's germline CDR1 is SGHVS and CDR2 FQNEAQ. The CDR3 spells CASSSRQKITDTQYF. CDR3 sequence (DNA): TGTGCCAGCAGCTCGCGACAGAAAATTACAGATACGCAGTATTTT.

The chain is built from TRBV9 and TRBJ2-5; tentative D call: TRBD1 (5 bases). The CDR3 runs to 14 residues. CDR1 SGDLS and CDR2 YYNGEE come from the germline V gene. V was shortened by 0 bases and J by 2 bases, with 8 bases between the two germline ends. The CDR3: CASSVGTTQETQYF. The CDR3, as DNA: TGTGCCAGCAGCGTAGGGACAACTCAAGAGACCCAGTACTTC.

The chain couples TRBV4-1 to TRBJ2-1; the match to TRBD2 covers 7 bases. There are 17 residues in the CDR3. Germline-derived CDR1 and CDR2 are MGHRA and YSYEKL. V trimming: 1 base; J trimming: 3 bases; junction bases outside the gene matches: 9. The CDR3 region has the DNA TGCGCCAGCAGCCAAGGGGGGGGGAAAAAACTCTACAATGAGCAGTTCTTC. Translating gives CASSQGGGKKLYNEQFF.

The chain links TRBV6-5 to TRBJ2-1; 8 bases fit TRBD2. The J segment lost 7 bases and the V segment lost 6 bases, leaving 11 bases of the junction unmatched. This CDR3 has 15 amino acids. CDR1 and CDR2 (germline): MNHEY, SVGAGI. The CDR3 sequence: CASRPSGSYTNEQFF. The CDR3 nucleotides read TGTGCCAGCAGACCCAGCGGGAGTTACACTAATGAGCAGTTCTTC.

This rearrangement joins TRBV5-1 to TRBJ2-7; D perhaps matches TRBD2 (6 bases). Germline CDR1 and CDR2: SGHRS and YFSETQ. The CDR3 contains 15 residues. Trimming left V 4 bases short and J 0 bases short, with 14 bases between. CDR3 loop: CASSLAGPISYEQYF. The CDR3 region has the DNA TGCGCCAGCAGCCTGGCGGGGCCGATCTCCTACGAGCAGTACTTC. The whole variable domain, filled in from reference TRBV5-1 and TRBJ2-7, reads KAGVTQTPRYLIKTRGQQVTLSCSPISGHRSVSWYQQTPGQGLQFLFEYFSETQRNKGNFPGRFSGRQFSNSRSEMNVSTLELGDSALYLCASSLAGPISYEQYFGPGTRLTVT.

The V and J genes are TRBV6-5 and TRBJ1-4; the match to TRBD1 covers 7 bases. From germline, CDR1 is MNHEY and CDR2 SVGAGI. With V trimmed by 6 bases and J by 8 bases, 9 bases remained unmatched. CDR3 length equals 14 residues. This chain's CDR3 is CASSSGQASEKLFF. The CDR3 DNA follows: TGTGCCAGCAGCTCAGGACAGGCTAGCGAAAAACTGTTTTTT.

This chain joins TRBV7-2 and TRBJ2-3; TRBD2 agrees at 7 bases. Germline V gene data show CDR1 as SGHTA and CDR2 as FQGNSA. This CDR3 spans 14 amino acids. V gave up 5 bases and J gave up 6 bases; unmatched junction bases: 8. CDR3: CASSPITSADTQYF. The CDR3 nucleotides read TGTGCCAGCAGCCCAATCACTAGCGCTGATACGCAGTATTTT.

V usage is TRBV14 and J usage is TRBJ2-1; unclear D gene. The CDR3 consists of 13 residues. Germline CDR1 and CDR2: SGHDN and FVKESK. Trimming shortened V by 5 bases and J by 0 bases, and 5 bases separated the two germline ends. CDR3 sequence reads: CASSAASYNEQFF. The CDR3 DNA reads as TGTGCCAGCAGCGCGGCCTCCTACAATGAGCAGTTCTTC.

The chain uses TRBV28 and TRBJ1-2; D not certain. The CDR3 consists of 12 residues. The ends were cut back, 6 bases at V and 4 bases at J, with 9 bases in the middle. Germline lookup yields CDR1 MDHEN and CDR2 SYDVKM. The chain's CDR3 is CASRMNGYGYTF. Here the CDR3 DNA reads TGTGCCAGCAGAATGAACGGCTATGGCTACACCTTC.